These 30 T cell receptor beta chains came from one sample sequenced in a study of blood T cells in healthy people across ages. Combining a sample-barcoded 5' primer with a J-beta primer mix, a second PCR ran for 7 to 11 cycles. TCRdb redid the calling of the 5' RACE reads with MiXCR, one entry per CDR3 protein. The sample shows 850,000 to 1,000,000 distinct CDR3 sequences, about 51% of them seen only once. Sequenced material: blood. The source is a woman in her fifties or sixties in good health.

This clonotype appeared many times. The chain's CDR3 is CASSQGVRSYGYTF. CDR3 bases: TGTGCCAGCAGCCAAGGTGTCCGTTCCTATGGCTACACCTTC. The chain uses TRBV14 and TRBJ1-2, with unresolved D. Between the trimmed V and J ends, which lost 1 base and 4 bases, there was a span of 10 bases. Germline V gene sequence: CDR1 SGHDN, CDR2 FVKESK. The CDR3 spans 14 residues.

The rearrangement links TRBV29-1 to TRBJ1-1; TRBD1 aligns across 12 bases. The CDR3 is 16 residues long. Trimming removed 3 bases from V and 5 bases from J; junction bases left unmatched: 10. The germline V gene encodes CDR1 SQVTM and CDR2 ANQGSEA. CDR3 DNA sequence: TGCAGCGTTGACGTGGGACAGGGGGCGATTAGGACTGAAGCTTTCTTT. Protein sequence: CSVDVGQGAIRTEAFF.

DNA of the CDR3: TGTGCCAGCAGCCAATTTCAGGCAGCCTACGAGCAGTACTTC. This gives the protein CASSQFQAAYEQYF. J is TRBJ2-7 and V is TRBV14; no clear D gene. Germline V gene data show CDR1 as SGHDN and CDR2 as FVKESK. This CDR3 has 14 residues. The V gene lost 2 bases and the J gene lost 2 bases, with 10 bases spanning the gap.

Comment on this clonotype: The junction shows a germline mismatch at one end, possibly a read error. This chain uses TRBV20-1 with TRBJ2-1, with TRBD2 matching 10 bases. The germline CDR1 and CDR2 sequences are DFQATT and SNEGSKA (reference sequence). This CDR3 has 17 residues. The CDR3 region has the DNA TGCAGTGCTAGAGATAGGAGCGGGAGGGGCACATACAATGAGCGGTTCTTC. It specifies CSARDRSGRGTYNERFF.

About this clonotype: A read error may explain this, as a much larger clone is one base away. The chain uses TRBV25-1 and TRBJ2-1; 9 bases fit TRBD1. The trim removed 6 bases at V and 9 bases at J, leaving 3 bases unmatched. Germline V lookup: CDR1 MGHDK, CDR2 SYGVNS. This CDR3 is 12 amino acids long. CDR3 bases: TGTGCCAGCAGAGGACAGGGGAGTGAGCAGTTCTTC. Translation: CASRGQGSEQFF. Full variable domain (remainder filled in from reference TRBV25-1 and TRBJ2-1): EADIYQTPRYLVIGTGKKITLECSQTMGHDKMYWYQQDPGMELHLIHYSYGVNSTEKGDLSSESTVSRIRTEHFPLTLESARPSHTSQYLCASRGQGSEQFFGPGTRLTVL.

The chain is built from TRBV4-3 and TRBJ2-6; TRBD1 matches at 7 bases. CDR1 LGHNA and CDR2 YSLEER come from the germline V gene. The junction had 9 bases not matched to a gene; V was cut back by 2 bases and J by 2 bases. The CDR3 loop spans 18 amino acids. The CDR3 is CASSQSIGGYTGANVLTF. DNA of the CDR3: TGCGCCAGCAGCCAATCGATAGGGGGCTATACTGGGGCCAACGTCCTGACTTTC.

This clonotype has just one count. This chain connects TRBV4-2 to TRBJ1-1; no reliable D call. CDR3 length equals 14 residues. Trimming cost V 6 bases and J 1 base, with 12 bases left between them. Germline V lookup: CDR1 LGHNA, CDR2 YNFKEQ. CDR3 sequence: CASSLISENTEAFF. CDR3 bases: TGTGCCAGCAGTCTTATCAGCGAGAACACTGAAGCTTTCTTT.

The chain has TRBV9 and TRBJ2-1; D is uncertain. Per the germline V gene, CDR1 is SGDLS and CDR2 is YYNGEE. V lost 0 bases, J lost 2 bases, and 3 bases lay in between. This CDR3 spans 13 amino acids. DNA of the CDR3: TGTGCCAGCAGCGTAGCACCCTACAATGAGCAGTTCTTC. It codes for CASSVAPYNEQFF.

The rearrangement links TRBV6-1 to TRBJ2-3; 9 bases map to TRBD1. The CDR3 totals 15 residues. The trim removed 3 bases at V and 6 bases at J, leaving 7 bases unmatched. Per germline, CDR1 MNHNS and CDR2 SASEGT. The CDR3 coding sequence is TGTGCCAGCAGTGACGCGGTACAGGGGGCTGATACGCAGTATTTT. This encodes CASSDAVQGADTQYF.

The gene calls are TRBV5-5 and TRBJ2-5; no clear D. The V gene's germline CDR1 is SGHKS and CDR2 YYEKEE (reference sequence). Trimming cost V 1 base and J 1 base, with 8 bases left between them. This CDR3 spans 14 amino acids. The CDR3 is CASSLRPSQETQYF. CDR3 DNA sequence: TGTGCCAGCAGCTTGCGCCCTTCCCAAGAGACCCAGTACTTC.

V is TRBV11-2 and J is TRBJ2-5; 13 bases match TRBD2. CDR3 length equals 16 residues. Germline assignment: CDR1 SGHAT and CDR2 FQNNGV. Unmatched junction bases numbered 4, after V lost 1 base and J lost 5 bases. Written as DNA, the CDR3 is TGTGCCAGCAGCTTAGGTGTGACTAGCGGGAGGGAGACCCAGTACTTC. Amino acids: CASSLGVTSGRETQYF.

The V call is TRBV18, the J call TRBJ2-3; 14 positions match TRBD2. Germline-derived CDR1 and CDR2 are KGHSH and LQKENI. V lost 3 bases to trimming and J lost 3 bases; unmatched junction nucleotides: 11. The CDR3 totals 19 residues. The DNA of the CDR3 is TGTGCCAGCTCACCGACACCCTCGGGACTAGCGGGAGTGACAGATACGCAGTATTTT. Translation gives CASSPTPSGLAGVTDTQYF.

CDR3 amino acids: CASSPATGPAIVYYGYTF. For the CDR3, the DNA is TGTGCCAGCAGTCCGGCGACAGGTCCCGCGATCGTATACTATGGCTACACCTTC. The chain has TRBV12-3 or TRBV12-4 and TRBJ1-2; perhaps TRBD1 as D (6 bases). Trimming left V 5 bases short and J 3 bases short, with 25 bases between. The CDR3 is 18 amino acids.

CDR3 sequence reads: CASSLNVIGISTDTQYF. As DNA, the CDR3 is TGTGCCAGCAGTTTAAATGTAATCGGAATAAGCACAGATACGCAGTATTTT. The V call is TRBV27, the J call TRBJ2-3; D gene uncertain. Germline lookup yields CDR1 MNHEY and CDR2 SMNVEV (reference sequence). This CDR3 contains 17 residues. V lost 2 bases to trimming and J lost 0 bases, with 15 bases between them.

This clonotype was recorded many times. The chain couples TRBV6-2 or TRBV6-3 to TRBJ2-7; D gene uncertain. Germline CDR1 and CDR2: MNHEY and SVGEGT. The CDR3 sequence is 18 residues long. V gave up 5 bases and J gave up 0 bases, with 23 bases separating them. The CDR3 DNA reads TGTGCCAGCAGTCTCTCTAAGGCGGCGCTCAGATACTCCTACGAGCAGTACTTC. It specifies CASSLSKAALRYSYEQYF.

The rearrangement joins TRBV27 to TRBJ2-3; D gene unclear. The CDR3 runs to 12 residues. Trimming pared 4 bases from V and 8 bases from J, leaving 10 bases between. The germline gives CDR1 MNHEY, CDR2 SMNVEV (reference sequence). This CDR3 reads CASSYNVGTQYF. In DNA form, the CDR3 reads TGTGCCAGCAGTTACAACGTGGGTACGCAGTATTTT.

This clonotype was seen a handful of times. The chain uses TRBV5-1 and TRBJ2-7; TRBD1 aligns across 9 bases. Germline CDR1 and CDR2: SGHRS and YFSETQ. The CDR3 length is 15 residues. V shed 3 bases and J 6 bases; nucleotides not matched to a gene: 10. Here the CDR3 reads CASSSGGGQGSEQYF. The CDR3 nucleotides are TGCGCCAGCAGCTCTGGGGGGGGACAGGGATCCGAGCAGTACTTC.

The gene calls are TRBV6-2 or TRBV6-3 and TRBJ2-7; 8 bases are a match to TRBD2. This CDR3 is 12 amino acids long. V trimming: 7 bases; J trimming: 7 bases; junction bases outside the gene matches: 6. The germline gives CDR1 MNHEY, CDR2 SVGEGT. The CDR3 nucleotides are TGTGCCAGCAACCGGGGGGGCGATGAGCAGTACTTC. The encoded protein is CASNRGGDEQYF.

V is TRBV12-3 or TRBV12-4 and J is TRBJ1-4, with D unclear. The CDR3 runs to 14 residues. Trimming cost V 7 bases and J 3 bases, with 12 bases left between them. CDR3 in amino acids: CASTRAGANEKLFF. In DNA, the CDR3 is TGTGCCAGCACCAGAGCAGGCGCTAATGAAAAACTGTTTTTT.

With regard to this clonotype: A junction boundary mismatches the germline segment, possibly from a read error. The chain couples TRBV7-8 to TRBJ2-1; TRBD2 agrees at 10 bases. CDR1 is SGHVS and CDR2 is FQNEAQ in the germline V gene. The length of the CDR3 is 16 residues. The chain's CDR3 is CACSPQSGRGYNEQFF. The CDR3 coding sequence is TGTGCCTGCAGCCCTCAAAGCGGGAGGGGCTACAATGAGCAGTTCTTC.

This clonotype has just a few counts. CDR3 region: CASSLGASGFNIQYF. Here the CDR3 DNA reads TGTGCCAGCAGCTTAGGGGCTAGCGGGTTCAACATTCAGTACTTC. The V call is TRBV7-9, the J call TRBJ2-4; 8 bases line up with TRBD2. V trimming: 1 base; J trimming: 7 bases; junction bases outside the gene matches: 6. The CDR3 totals 15 residues. Germline CDR1 is SEHNR and CDR2 is FQNEAQ (reference sequence).

The V call is TRBV6-2 or TRBV6-3, the J call TRBJ1-2; 7 bases are a match to TRBD1. Germline V gene sequence: CDR1 MNHEY, CDR2 SVGEGT. Unmatched junction bases numbered 16, after V lost 5 bases and J lost 7 bases. CDR3 length: 16 residues. The CDR3 loop is CASSRSWDRQTTGYTF. The CDR3 nucleotides are TGTGCCAGCAGTCGTTCCTGGGACAGACAGACTACTGGCTACACCTTC.

This clonotype was seen more than once but under ten times. The chain carries TRBV6-5 and TRBJ2-3, with a weak D call TRBD2 (5 bases). Germline CDR1 MNHEY, CDR2 SVGAGI. V was clipped by 2 bases and J by 0 bases, with 12 bases between them. The CDR3 is 16 residues long. The CDR3 bases are TGTGCCAGCAGTTACGGTTGGAGCGGTAGCACAGATACGCAGTATTTT. This sequence encodes CASSYGWSGSTDTQYF.

V is TRBV12-3 or TRBV12-4 and J is TRBJ2-3; tentatively, D is TRBD1 or TRBD2 (6 bases each). This CDR3 is 15 amino acids long. V shed 6 bases and J shed 5 bases, with 18 bases lying between them. This CDR3 is CASSRGGWERDTQYF. CDR3 bases: TGTGCCAGCAGCCGAGGGGGGTGGGAGAGAGATACGCAGTATTTT.

The chain combines TRBV11-2 with TRBJ1-1; TRBD1 might be the D (5 bases). Germline CDR1 SGHAT, CDR2 FQNNGV. V lost 2 bases, J lost 10 bases, and 11 bases lay in between. The CDR3 extends over 12 amino acids. CDR3 sequence: CASSLQGRRAFF. The CDR3 bases are TGTGCCAGCAGCTTACAGGGTAGGCGAGCTTTCTTT.

The chain carries TRBV3-1 and TRBJ2-4, with D possibly being TRBD2 (5 bases). The DNA end is more similar to TRBJ2-7, so the J call may be wrong. Germline values: CDR1 LGHDT, CDR2 YNNKEL (reference sequence). The CDR3 has 13 residues. CDR3 sequence: CASSSQAGDEQYF. CDR3 DNA sequence: TGTGCCAGCAGCTCTCAAGCCGGGGACGAGCAGTACTTC.

In its sample, this clonotype was seen a few times. The genes are TRBV20-1 and TRBJ2-7, with D possibly called TRBD1 or TRBD2 (6 bases each). The V end was cut by 4 bases, the J end by 6 bases, with 13 bases between. Looked up from germline, CDR1 is DFQATT and CDR2 is SNEGSKA (reference sequence). The CDR3 extends over 12 amino acids. The CDR3 region has the DNA TGCAGTGCTAACAGAGGGGGGACCGAGCAGTACTTC. Protein: CSANRGGTEQYF.

This clonotype was observed a few times. The rearrangement links TRBV6-2 or TRBV6-3 to TRBJ2-7, with unresolved D. The CDR3 runs to 11 residues. CDR1 is MNHEY, CDR2 SVGEGT, per germline. V was trimmed by 9 bases and J by 4 bases, leaving 10 bases between them. The CDR3 loop reads CASAGVYEQYF. The CDR3, as DNA: TGTGCCAGTGCCGGAGTTTACGAGCAGTACTTC.

The gene calls are TRBV4-1 and TRBJ2-1; D is undetermined. Germline values: CDR1 MGHRA, CDR2 YSYEKL. Trimming took 0 bases from V and 6 from J, leaving 3 bases between them. The CDR3 has 12 residues. The CDR3 protein is CASSQDVNEQFF. Here the CDR3 DNA reads TGCGCCAGCAGCCAAGATGTCAATGAGCAGTTCTTC.

In regard to this clonotype: Sequence at one end of the junction differs from germline and may be a read error. V gene TRBV6-5 combines with J gene TRBJ2-3; weak D call: TRBD2 (6 bases). The CDR3 sequence is 16 residues long. Germline CDR1 and CDR2: MNHEY and SVGAGI. The CDR3 here is CVSSYGFGGPTDTQYF. The CDR3 region has the DNA TGTGTCAGCAGTTATGGTTTCGGGGGACCCACAGATACGCAGTATTTT.